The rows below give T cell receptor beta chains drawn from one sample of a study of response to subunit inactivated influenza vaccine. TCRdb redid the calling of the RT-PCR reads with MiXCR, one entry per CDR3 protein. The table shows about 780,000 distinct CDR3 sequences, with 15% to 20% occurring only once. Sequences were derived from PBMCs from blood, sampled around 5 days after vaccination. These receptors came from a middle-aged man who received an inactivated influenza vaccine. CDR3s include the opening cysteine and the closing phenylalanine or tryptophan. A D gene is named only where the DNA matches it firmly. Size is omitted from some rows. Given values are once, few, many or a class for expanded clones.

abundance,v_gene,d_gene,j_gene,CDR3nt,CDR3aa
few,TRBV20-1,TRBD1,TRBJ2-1,TGCAGTGCCGATGACACAGGGGGACACAATGAGCAGTTCTTC,CSADDTGGHNEQFF
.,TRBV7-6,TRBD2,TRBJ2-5,TGTGCCAGCAGCTTAGGACTAGCGGGAGACCGTCGAGAGACCCAGTACTTC,CASSLGLAGDRRETQYF
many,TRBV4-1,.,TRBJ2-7,TGCGCCAGCAGCCTACAATGGGGGGTGTGGGAGCAGTACTTC,CASSLQWGVWEQYF
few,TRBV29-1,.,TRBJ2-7,TGCAGCGTTTCGGGACGCGCCTATAACGAGCAGTACTTC,CSVSGRAYNEQYF
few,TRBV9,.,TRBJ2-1,TGTGCCAGCAGCGTAGGAGGGGGAGGGGGCTACAATGAGCAGTTCTTC,CASSVGGGGGYNEQFF
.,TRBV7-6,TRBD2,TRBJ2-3,TGTGCCAGCAGCGACGTCGGGACTAGCGGCACAGATACGCAGTATTTT,CASSDVGTSGTDTQYF
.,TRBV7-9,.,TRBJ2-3,TGTGCCATGGGCTCCGGGTGGGATACGCAGTATTTT,CAMGSGWDTQYF
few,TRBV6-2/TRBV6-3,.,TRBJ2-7,TGTGCCAGCAGTTACAGCGTTGAATCCTACGAGCAGTACTTC,CASSYSVESYEQYF
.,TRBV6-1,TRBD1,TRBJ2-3,TGTGCCAGCAGCCCCGCGCCCCCCGTGACAGGGGGCTTAAATACGCAGTATTTT,CASSPAPPVTGGLNTQYF
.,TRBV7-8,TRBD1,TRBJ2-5,TGTGCCAGCAGCGCCGGGACAGGGGGGGGTTTTGAGACCCAGTACTTC,CASSAGTGGGFETQYF
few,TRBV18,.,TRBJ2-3,TGTGCCAGCTCATCCCTCCCCCGCCAAGATACGCAGTATTTT,CASSSLPRQDTQYF
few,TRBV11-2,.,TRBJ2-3,TGTGCCAGCAGCCCTTTCATTCAGGGCACAGATACGCAGTATTTT,CASSPFIQGTDTQYF
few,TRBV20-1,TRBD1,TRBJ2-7,TGCAGTCCCGAGCGACAGGGCTCCTACGAGCAGTACTTC,CSPERQGSYEQYF
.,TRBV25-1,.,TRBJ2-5,TGTGCCAGCAGTGACTTGCGGGACCTTCATGAGACCCAGTACTTC,CASSDLRDLHETQYF
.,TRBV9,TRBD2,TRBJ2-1,TGTGCCAGCAGCCCCCACCCGAGCGGGAGGTTGGCTGAGCAGTTCTTC,CASSPHPSGRLAEQFF
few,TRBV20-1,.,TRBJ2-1,TGCAGTGCTAGTCAGGGATCGGTGTCCTACAATGAGCAGTTCTTC,CSASQGSVSYNEQFF
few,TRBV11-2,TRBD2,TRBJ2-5,TGTGCCAGCAGCTTAGGTAGCGGGAGTTCTTGGGAGACCCAGTACTTC,CASSLGSGSSWETQYF
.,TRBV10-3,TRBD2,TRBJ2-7,TGTGCCATCAGTCGGACTAGCGGGGTCTACGAGCAGTACTTC,CAISRTSGVYEQYF
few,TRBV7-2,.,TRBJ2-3,TGTGCCAGCAGCTTAGTCGGGGGCCCTGCAGATACGCAGTATTTT,CASSLVGGPADTQYF
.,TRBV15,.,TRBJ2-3,TGTGCCACCAGCAGAGGAGTAGGGCCAGATACGCAGTATTTT,CATSRGVGPDTQYF
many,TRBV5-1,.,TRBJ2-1,TGCGCCAGCAGCCCGCAATCCGGGGGTTACAATGAGCAGTTCTTC,CASSPQSGGYNEQFF
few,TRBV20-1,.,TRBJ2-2,TGCAGTGCCTCCCCAGTAAGCTACGGGGAGCTGTTTTTT,CSASPVSYGELFF
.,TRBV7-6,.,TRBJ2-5,TGTGCCAGCATTCTGGGAGCGGGAGAGACCCAGTACTTC,CASILGAGETQYF